This TCR beta chain was captured by sequencing in a study of T cell repertoires and HLA-DP antigens. Study-level results: No separate analysis of naive versus memory CD4+ cells was done. Antigen presentation used HeLa cells, with total CD4+ cells responding.

Concerning this clone itself: Its antigen is currently unknown.

Trimming removed 5 bases from V and 0 bases from J; junction bases left unmatched: 2. In germline, CDR1 is MNHNY, CDR2 SVGAGI (reference sequence). This CDR3 has 14 residues. CD4+ T cells, purified by negative selection, averaged about 98% purity. Only in-frame clones appear in the TCRdb table, and some are missing; sequencing was by immunoSEQ multiplex PCR. The sample holds 90,000 to 130,000 clones; nearly 95% are singletons and the top ten take roughly 0.3%. Specimen: CD4+ T cells from PBMCs. The sequence was obtained from a woman aged 18-29 years in good health and CMV-seronegative. The chain links TRBV6-6 to TRBJ1-1; 8 bases fit TRBD1. For the CDR3, the DNA is TGTGCCAGCAGTCACAGGGGGATGAACACTGAAGCTTTCTTT. It codes for CASSHRGMNTEAFF.